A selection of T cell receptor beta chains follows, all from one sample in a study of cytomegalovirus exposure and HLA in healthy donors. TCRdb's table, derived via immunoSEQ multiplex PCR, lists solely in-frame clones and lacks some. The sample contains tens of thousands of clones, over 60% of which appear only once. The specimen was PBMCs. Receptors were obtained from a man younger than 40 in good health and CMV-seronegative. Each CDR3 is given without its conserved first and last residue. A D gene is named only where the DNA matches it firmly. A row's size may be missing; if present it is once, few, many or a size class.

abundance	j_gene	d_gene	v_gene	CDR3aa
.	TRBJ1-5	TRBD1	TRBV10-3	AISVTGDNQPQH
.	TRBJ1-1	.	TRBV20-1	RQTGNTEAF
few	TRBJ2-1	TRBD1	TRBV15	ATSSHDRGEYNEQF
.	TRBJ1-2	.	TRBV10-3	AITSPVDREDYGYT
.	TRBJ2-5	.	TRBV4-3	ASSHPRQGRDGEETQY
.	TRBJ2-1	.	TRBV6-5	ASSYAGQLGNEQF
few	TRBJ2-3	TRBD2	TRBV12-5	ASGWTSGRARYSTDTQY
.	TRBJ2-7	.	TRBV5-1	ASSLMFRDYEQY
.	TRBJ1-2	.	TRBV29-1	SGVEGYGYT
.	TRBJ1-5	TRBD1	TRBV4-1	ASSPHSGTGNQPQH
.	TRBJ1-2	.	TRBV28	ASNEGTDRYANYGYT
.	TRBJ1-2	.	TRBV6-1	ASIEPGTLYGYT
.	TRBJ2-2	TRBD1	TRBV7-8	ASSLGRGLGTGELF
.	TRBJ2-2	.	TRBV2	ASSLYGELF
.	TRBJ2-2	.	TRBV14	ASSQETDGTGELF
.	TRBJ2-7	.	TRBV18	ASSPGAYEQY
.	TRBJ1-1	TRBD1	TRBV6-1	ASYRQGAWTEAF
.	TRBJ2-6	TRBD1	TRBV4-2	ASSQGQSGANVLT
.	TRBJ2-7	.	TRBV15	ATSLNREFPYEQY
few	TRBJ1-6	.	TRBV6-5	ASSYSMETQKALH
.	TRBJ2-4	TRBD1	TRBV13	ASSPQQGNGKNIQY
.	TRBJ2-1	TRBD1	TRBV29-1	SVRMEDRASDEQF
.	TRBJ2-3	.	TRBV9	ASSVVSGADTQY
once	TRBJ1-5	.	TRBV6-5	ASSYGRGINQPQH
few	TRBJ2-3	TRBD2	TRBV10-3	AISEYSGGTDTQY
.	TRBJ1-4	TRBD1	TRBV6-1	ASRVQTGGEKLF
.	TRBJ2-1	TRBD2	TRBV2	ASTEGLAGRAV
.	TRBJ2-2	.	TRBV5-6	ASTSIHRNTGELF
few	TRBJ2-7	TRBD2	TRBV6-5	ASSYSRLAGGDKQY
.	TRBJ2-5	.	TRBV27	ASRGLYQETQY
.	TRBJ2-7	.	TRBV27	ASSPSFSYEQY
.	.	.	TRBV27	ASRHPDRPNYEQY
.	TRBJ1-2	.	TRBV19	ASTPGANNYGYT
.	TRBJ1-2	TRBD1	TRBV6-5	ASSRGQGAKDGYT
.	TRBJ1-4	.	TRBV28	ASSLIQLNEKLF
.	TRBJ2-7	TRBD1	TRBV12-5	ASGLQGPGQGLYEQY
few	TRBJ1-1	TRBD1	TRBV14	ASSQYTGANTEAF
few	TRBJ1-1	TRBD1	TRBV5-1	ASSWDRGTEAF
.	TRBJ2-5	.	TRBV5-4	ARGTDGETQY
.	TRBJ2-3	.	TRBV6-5	ASSGGAYAITQY